The 10 T cell receptor beta chains below all came from one sample that was sequenced in a study of OX40 agonist ivuxolimab in advanced cancers. Repertoires were generated with immunoSEQ multiplex PCR, while TCRdb's copy carries only in-frame clones and drops some. The sample records tens of thousands of clones, 90% to 95% being singletons. The starting material was CD4+ or CD8+ T cells sorted from blood, obtained in a trial of the OX40 agonist ivuxolimab. These receptors were obtained from an adult with an advanced solid tumor such as melanoma, head and neck, liver or kidney cancer.

The chain links TRBV5-5 to TRBJ1-5, with D uncertain. Germline loops: CDR1 SGHKS, CDR2 YYEKEE (reference sequence). The CDR3 totals 13 residues. The ends were cut back, 4 bases at V and 6 bases at J, with 11 bases in the middle. The CDR3 loop is CASSQEGVQPQHF. CDR3 nucleotides: TGTGCCAGCAGCCAGGAGGGTGTTCAGCCCCAGCATTTT.

The gene calls are TRBV6-1 and TRBJ2-7; TRBD1 is a possible D gene (5 bases). The CDR3 length is 13 residues. V lost 5 bases, J lost 3 bases, and 11 bases lay in between. Per the germline V gene, CDR1 is MNHNS and CDR2 is SASEGT. The CDR3 protein is CASSYRQSYEQYF. The CDR3 DNA sequence: TGTGCCAGCAGTTATAGACAGAGCTACGAGCAGTACTTC.

The rearrangement links TRBV2 to TRBJ1-5; D is unclear. V lost 6 bases, J lost 6 bases, and 9 bases lay in between. Germline V CDR1 and CDR2: SNHLY, FYNNEI. The CDR3 contains 12 residues. The CDR3 is CASRPVGQPQHF. The CDR3 DNA is TGTGCCAGCAGACCCGTCGGTCAGCCCCAGCATTTT.

This sequence joins TRBV7-3 and TRBJ2-1, with 9 bases matching TRBD2. The CDR3 covers 16 residues. Trimming cost V 4 bases and J 0 bases; bases outside gene matches: 4. Per germline, CDR1 SGHTA and CDR2 FQGTGA. The CDR3, as DNA: TGTGCCAGCAGCTACTTTAGCGGGAGCTCCTACAATGAGCAGTTCTTC. Translated, it gives CASSYFSGSSYNEQFF.

V and J are TRBV11-1 and TRBJ1-1; maybe TRBD1 (5 bases). Germline V gene sequence: CDR1 SGHAT, CDR2 FQDESV (reference sequence). The CDR3 is made up of 13 amino acids. V lost 5 bases and J lost 1, with 8 bases in between. CDR3 bases: TGTGCCAGCAGCAAAGACAGGAACACTGAAGCTTTCTTT. It specifies CASSKDRNTEAFF. Filled out from reference TRBV11-1 and TRBJ1-1, the complete variable domain reads EAEVAQSPRYKITEKSQAVAFWCDPISGHATLYWYRQILGQGPELLVQFQDESVVDDSQLPKDRFSAERLKGVDSTLKIQPAELGDSAMYLCASSKDRNTEAFFGQGTRLTVV.

This clone has a single count. The chain links TRBV7-2 to TRBJ2-1; 7 positions agree with TRBD2. The germline V gene has CDR1 SGHTA and CDR2 FQGNSA. The CDR3 is 14 residues long. With 4 bases clipped from V and 5 bases from J, the junction kept 5 bases outside the gene matches. The CDR3 spells CASSSKRGDNEQFF. CDR3 DNA sequence: TGTGCCAGCAGCTCAAAGCGGGGCGACAATGAGCAGTTCTTC.

The chain recombines TRBV18 with TRBJ2-7; no clear D. Germline V gene data show CDR1 as KGHSH and CDR2 as LQKENI. V lost 5 bases and J lost 2, with 10 bases in between. The CDR3 extends over 13 amino acids. CDR3 in DNA: TGTGCCAGCTCATTCCAGGAAACCTACGAGCAGTACTTC. This gives the protein CASSFQETYEQYF.

Of note for this clone: One junction end disagrees with the germline gene, perhaps due to a read error. This chain connects TRBV30 to TRBJ2-4; the match to TRBD1 covers 11 bases. CDR1 and CDR2 from the germline V gene are GTSNPN and SVGIG (reference sequence). The CDR3 extends over 11 amino acids. The CDR3 protein is CAWSFSGTGGF. The DNA of the CDR3 is TGTGCCTGGAGTTTTTCCGGGACAGGGGGGTTC.

There are a few counts of this clone. The rearrangement joins TRBV5-1 to TRBJ2-2; D possibly corresponds to TRBD1 (5 bases). The V gene lost 3 bases and the J gene lost 0 bases, with 9 bases spanning the gap. In germline, CDR1 is SGHRS, CDR2 YFSETQ. The CDR3 covers 15 residues. The CDR3 here is CASSWGGPNTGELFF. Here the CDR3 DNA reads TGCGCCAGCAGCTGGGGCGGACCGAACACCGGGGAGCTGTTTTTT. Using reference TRBV5-1 and TRBJ2-2 for the parts outside the CDR3, the full variable domain is KAGVTQTPRYLIKTRGQQVTLSCSPISGHRSVSWYQQTPGQGLQFLFEYFSETQRNKGNFPGRFSGRQFSNSRSEMNVSTLELGDSALYLCASSWGGPNTGELFFGEGSRLTVL.

This chain connects TRBV6-5 to TRBJ2-1; 12 nucleotides align to TRBD2. CDR1 and CDR2 (germline): MNHEY, SVGAGI. V trimming: 6 bases; J trimming: 4 bases; junction bases outside the gene matches: 4. There are 15 residues in the CDR3. CDR3 bases: TGTGCCAGCAGATCCGGGACTAGCGGGTACAATGAGCAGTTCTTC. This encodes CASRSGTSGYNEQFF.